The 25 T cell receptor beta chains in this list originate from one sample, sequenced in a study of T cells in Graves' hyperthyroidism and ophthalmopathy. Template material for amplifying TCR beta CDR3 regions consisted of RNA transcripts. HTBI primers were used for first-round RT-PCR of the TCR CDR3. TCRdb re-derived calls from the multiplex PCR reads in MiXCR, one entry per CDR3 protein. The table has about 500,000 distinct CDR3 sequences, roughly 17% seen once. The sequencing sample was made of blood. The receptors were sampled from a woman aged 18 to 35 with Graves' ophthalmopathy.

This clonotype was seen at least ten times. The gene calls are TRBV6-1 and TRBJ1-5; TRBD1 is a possible D gene (6 bases). The germline V gene encodes CDR1 MNHNS and CDR2 SASEGT. The CDR3 consists of 11 residues. As DNA, the CDR3 is TGTGCAACAGGGAGCAATCAGCCCCAGCATTTT. Translation: CATGSNQPQHF.

The chain uses TRBV7-9 and TRBJ2-7, with D maybe TRBD2 (6 bases). The CDR3 length is 15 residues. CDR1 is SEHNR and CDR2 is FQNEAQ in the germline V gene (reference sequence). Trimming removed 4 bases from V and 1 base from J, with 14 bases in between. CDR3 protein: CASSSSAGLSYEQYF. The CDR3 DNA reads as TGTGCCAGCAGCTCCTCGGCGGGGCTATCCTACGAGCAGTACTTC.

This clonotype was seen ten or more times. This rearrangement joins TRBV20-1 to TRBJ1-5; D ambiguous. The ends were cut back, 1 base at V and 5 bases at J, with 9 bases in the middle. CDR1 and CDR2 from the germline V gene are DFQATT and SNEGSKA (reference sequence). The CDR3 sequence is 13 residues long. DNA of the CDR3: TGCAGTGCTAGAGGAGGCCCCGATCAGCCCCAGCATTTT. This codes for CSARGGPDQPQHF.

This clonotype came up many times. The chain carries TRBV20-1 and TRBJ1-2; 7 positions agree with TRBD1. The germline CDR1 and CDR2 sequences are DFQATT and SNEGSKA (reference sequence). This CDR3 is 13 amino acids long. Trimming removed 5 bases from V and 3 bases from J; junction bases left unmatched: 6. Written as DNA, the CDR3 is TGCAGTGCTTATGACAGGGACCACTATGGCTACACCTTC. It specifies CSAYDRDHYGYTF.

The V gene is TRBV4-2, the J gene TRBJ2-1; 8 positions match TRBD2. The CDR3 extends over 16 amino acids. Losses at the gene ends were 0 bases for V and 4 bases for J; bases not matched to a gene: 5. The germline gives CDR1 LGHNA, CDR2 YNFKEQ. CDR3 amino acids: CASSQDSGESYNEQFF. As DNA, the CDR3 is TGTGCCAGCAGCCAAGATAGCGGGGAGAGTTACAATGAGCAGTTCTTC.

This clonotype was recorded many times. This chain uses TRBV28 with TRBJ2-7, with unresolved D. Germline CDR1 is MDHEN and CDR2 is SYDVKM. The V and J ends lost 1 base and 3 bases respectively, with 4 bases between them. The CDR3 covers 12 residues. The CDR3 sequence: CASSLLDYEQYF. In nucleotides, the CDR3 is TGTGCCAGCAGTTTATTAGACTACGAGCAGTACTTC.

About this clonotype: Just one base apart from a much larger clone, this may be a read error. The genes are TRBV20-1 and TRBJ2-3; tentative D call: TRBD2 (5 bases). The V gene's germline CDR1 is DFQATT and CDR2 SNEGSKA (reference sequence). CDR3 size: 10 residues. V was shortened by 4 bases and J by 11 bases, with 10 bases between the two germline ends. Here the CDR3 reads CSANGGWQYF. DNA of the CDR3: TGCAGTGCTAATGGCGGGTGGCAGTATTTT.

There are many counts of this clonotype. The genes are TRBV6-1 and TRBJ2-3; D is unresolved. Germline V lookup: CDR1 MNHNS, CDR2 SASEGT. Trimming left V 0 bases short and J 1 base short, with 5 bases between. This CDR3 region has 14 residues. CDR3 bases: TGTGCCAGCAGTGAAGCGTCTCGCACAGATACGCAGTATTTT. Translation: CASSEASRTDTQYF.

This clonotype turned up a few times. This may be a read error, as it is one base from a much larger clone. The genes are TRBV30 and TRBJ1-5; D is ambiguous. Germline CDR1 GTSNPN, CDR2 SVGIG (reference sequence). This CDR3 is 13 amino acids long. The CDR3 here is CVWRSRTNQPQHF. DNA for the CDR3: TGTGTCTGGAGAAGTCGGACCAATCAGCCCCAGCATTTT.

The chain links TRBV5-1 to TRBJ2-2, with TRBD1 as a possible D gene (5 bases). Trimming pared 3 bases from V and 7 bases from J, leaving 22 bases between. Germline V gene lookup returns CDR1 SGHRS and CDR2 YFSETQ. The CDR3 is 17 amino acids. The CDR3 region is CASSWGNRGIVGGELFF. DNA for the CDR3: TGCGCCAGCAGCTGGGGCAACCGTGGCATCGTGGGCGGGGAGCTGTTTTTT. The whole variable domain, remainder taken from reference TRBV5-1 and TRBJ2-2, is KAGVTQTPRYLIKTRGQQVTLSCSPISGHRSVSWYQQTPGQGLQFLFEYFSETQRNKGNFPGRFSGRQFSNSRSEMNVSTLELGDSALYLCASSWGNRGIVGGELFFGEGSRLTVL.

This clonotype has ten or more counts. The gene calls are TRBV30 and TRBJ2-7; D gene ambiguous. CDR1 is GTSNPN, CDR2 SVGIG, per germline (reference sequence). This CDR3 has 14 amino acids. V was shortened by 2 bases and J by 0 bases, with 11 bases between the two germline ends. The CDR3 protein is CAWSLESSSYEQYF. The CDR3 DNA reads as TGTGCCTGGAGTCTTGAGAGCAGCTCCTACGAGCAGTACTTC.

This clonotype was counted only a few times. The genes are TRBV7-2 and TRBJ2-1; TRBD2 agrees at 9 bases. V lost 5 bases and J lost 4; bases outside the gene matches: 21. The CDR3 spans 20 residues. Per the germline V gene, CDR1 is SGHTA and CDR2 is FQGNSA. CDR3 region: CASSAKTSGVTSGPYNEQFF. The CDR3 DNA sequence: TGTGCCAGCAGCGCCAAAACATCCGGTGTGACTAGCGGACCATACAATGAGCAGTTCTTC.

This clonotype has a handful of counts. The chain recombines TRBV7-3 with TRBJ2-2, with a weak D call TRBD2 (7 bases). The CDR3 runs 16 residues. Trimming removed 5 bases at V and 2 bases at J, with 15 bases between. CDR1 and CDR2 (germline): SGHTA, FQGTGA. The CDR3 DNA follows: TGTGCCAGCAGCCCCACGGGGGGCATAAACACCGGGGAGCTGTTTTTT. Translating it yields CASSPTGGINTGELFF.

This clonotype was seen a handful of times. V and J are TRBV10-3 and TRBJ2-3, with a weak D call TRBD1 (5 bases). The CDR3 has 14 residues. Germline V gives CDR1 ENHRY, CDR2 SYGVKD. The V and J ends lost 1 base and 4 bases respectively, with 9 bases between them. CDR3 residues: CAISELPGSDTQYF. CDR3 in DNA: TGTGCCATCAGTGAGTTACCAGGGTCAGATACGCAGTATTTT.

Details on this clonotype: A much bigger clone sits one base away, suggesting this may be a read error. DNA for the CDR3: TGTGCCAGCTGCTCCCAATCCTCAGGGGAGACCCAGTACTTC. Translating it yields CASCSQSSGETQYF. J is TRBJ2-5 and V is TRBV12-3 or TRBV12-4; tentatively, D is TRBD1 (5 bases). The CDR3 is 14 residues long. Trimming left V 8 bases short and J 5 bases short, with 18 bases between.

The J gene is TRBJ2-5, the V gene TRBV11-3; D gene ambiguous. CDR1 is SGHNT, CDR2 YENEEA, per germline. V was clipped by 1 base and J by 2 bases, with 8 bases between them. The CDR3 sequence is 14 residues long. This chain's CDR3 is CASSLGSGQETQYF. CDR3 in DNA: TGTGCCAGCAGCTTAGGCAGTGGGCAAGAGACCCAGTACTTC.

The sample holds many counts of this clonotype. This CDR3 reads CASSFGGWSYGYTF. The CDR3 DNA is TGTGCCAGCAGTTTCGGGGGGTGGTCCTATGGCTACACCTTC. V and J are TRBV28 and TRBJ1-2, with D perhaps TRBD1 (5 bases). Trimming took 3 bases from V and 4 from J, leaving 12 bases between them. The germline V gene encodes CDR1 MDHEN and CDR2 SYDVKM. CDR3 length equals 14 residues.

CDR3 nucleotide sequence: TGTGCCAGCAGCTTAAAGGGCCGGTTGGCTGAAGCTTTCTTT. Protein sequence: CASSLKGRLAEAFF. The gene calls are TRBV7-9 and TRBJ1-1, with D hard to call. The CDR3 length is 14 residues. Germline V gives CDR1 SEHNR, CDR2 FQNEAQ (reference sequence). The ends were cut back, 2 bases at V and 6 bases at J, with 13 bases in the middle.

Only a few counts were recorded for this clonotype. The rearrangement links TRBV28 to TRBJ2-1, with TRBD1 matching 11 bases. Unmatched junction bases numbered 9, after V lost 6 bases and J lost 8 bases. CDR3 size: 15 residues. The V gene's germline CDR1 is MDHEN and CDR2 SYDVKM. CDR3 nucleotides: TGTGCCAGCAGCCGGACAGGGGGCGGTAAGGATGAGCAGTTCTTC. Protein sequence: CASSRTGGGKDEQFF.

This chain connects TRBV4-1 to TRBJ2-7; D not certain. Trimming removed 4 bases from V and 6 bases from J, with 19 bases in between. The length of the CDR3 is 15 residues. Germline V gene data show CDR1 as MGHRA and CDR2 as YSYEKL. CDR3 DNA sequence: TGCGCCAGCAGCCCGAACTTGGGGTTGCGCGGCGAGCAGTACTTC. Its protein product is CASSPNLGLRGEQYF.

The rearrangement uses TRBV29-1 and TRBJ2-3; no clear D. Germline V gene lookup returns CDR1 SQVTM and CDR2 ANQGSEA. The CDR3 loop spans 13 amino acids. V lost 2 bases, J lost 0 bases, and 6 bases lay in between. The CDR3 DNA sequence: TGCAGCGTTGAACTGGATAGCACAGATACGCAGTATTTT. The encoded protein is CSVELDSTDTQYF.

In this sample, this clonotype turned up many times. The chain has TRBV7-2 and TRBJ2-7; a possible D gene is TRBD2 (6 bases). This CDR3 region has 14 residues. Germline CDR1 reads SGHTA; CDR2 reads FQGNSA. Trimming took off 1 base at V and 7 bases at J, with 14 bases between the two ends. For the CDR3, the DNA is TGTGCCAGCAGCTTAGAGGGAGGCCGTTTGGAGCAGTACTTC. Translated: CASSLEGGRLEQYF. The full variable domain, in which reference TRBV7-2 and TRBJ2-7 provide the parts outside the CDR3, is GAGVSQSPSNKVTEKGKDVELRCDPISGHTALYWYRQSLGQGLEFLIYFQGNSAPDKSGLPSDRFSAERTGGSVSTLTIQRTQQEDSAVYLCASSLEGGRLEQYFGPGTRLTVT.

This clonotype was counted ten times or more. The V and J genes are TRBV7-2 and TRBJ2-6, with a tentative D call TRBD1 (6 bases). The ends were cut back, 4 bases at V and 0 bases at J, with 13 bases in the middle. Germline values: CDR1 SGHTA, CDR2 FQGNSA. This CDR3 region has 17 residues. In nucleotides, the CDR3 is TGTGCCAGCAGCTCCTCCGGGACAAGCTCTGGGGCCAACGTCCTGACTTTC. Amino acids: CASSSSGTSSGANVLTF.

This clonotype was seen ten or more times. V and J are TRBV28 and TRBJ1-1, with TRBD1 as a possible D gene (6 bases). This CDR3 has 18 residues. The germline V gene has CDR1 MDHEN and CDR2 SYDVKM. Trimming cost V 5 bases and J 0 bases, with 22 bases left between them. The DNA for the CDR3 is TGTGCCAGCAGTCTTCGCGTCCCAGGACAGACCATGAACACTGAAGCTTTCTTT. Translating it yields CASSLRVPGQTMNTEAFF. Full variable domain (rest looked up from reference TRBV28 and TRBJ1-1): DVKVTQSSRYLVKRTGEKVFLECVQDMDHENMFWYRQDPGLGLRLIYFSYDVKMKEKGDIPEGYSVSREKKERFSLILESASTNQTSMYLCASSLRVPGQTMNTEAFFGQGTRLTVV.

There are a few counts of this clonotype. This may stem from a read error, because a much larger clone lies one nucleotide away. The J gene is TRBJ2-7, the V gene TRBV28; perhaps TRBD1 as D (6 bases). The V gene's germline CDR1 is MDHEN and CDR2 SYDVKM. V shed 10 bases and J shed 1 base, with 17 bases lying between them. CDR3 length: 14 amino acids. The CDR3 DNA sequence: TGTGCCACAGCCCCCCGGGACACATCCTACGAGCAGTACTTC. Translation: CATAPRDTSYEQYF.